The rows below give T cell receptor beta chains drawn from one sample of a study of vaccination effects on CD4 cells after COVID-19. The assay was immunoSEQ multiplex PCR, and TCRdb's table has in-frame clones only and misses some. Of tens of thousands of clones listed, over 60% were seen once; the top ten hold about 2%. The antigens of these receptors remain unknown. The source was CD4+ T cells from PBMCs cultured without peptide, collected before COVID-19 vaccination. The receptor source for this set is a human donor who received a COVID-19 vaccine. Each CDR3 is given with its conserved first and last residue. D genes are given only for firm matches. Part of the rows lack a size; the others show once, few, many or a class for expanded clones.

.	TRBV6-6	TRBJ1-4	once	TGTGCCAGCACTCGGTCTACTAATGAAAAACTGTTTTTT	CASTRSTNEKLFF
TRBD2	TRBV24-1	TRBJ2-5	.	TGTGCCACCAGTGATTTGGGCCGCGGGGGGACCCAGTACTTC	CATSDLGRGGTQYF
.	TRBV5-1	TRBJ1-6	.	TGCGCCAGCAGCCTGGCCTTAACGGGGAGCGGCAATTCACCCCTCCACTTT	CASSLALTGSGNSPLHF
.	TRBV7-3	TRBJ2-2	.	TGTGCCAGCAGCTACGGGACTCAGAACACCGGGGAGCTGTTTTTT	CASSYGTQNTGELFF
.	TRBV14	TRBJ1-5	.	TGTGCCAGCAGCCAGGGTAGTCAGCCCCAGCATTTT	CASSQGSQPQHF
TRBD2	TRBV9	TRBJ2-3	once	TGTGCCAGCAGTGGTAGGACTAGCGGTAGCACAGATACGCAGTATTTT	CASSGRTSGSTDTQYF
TRBD2	TRBV11-3	TRBJ2-2	.	TGTGCCAGCAGCTTCGGACTAGCGGGGGGCAGCGGGGAGCTGTTTTTT	CASSFGLAGGSGELFF
.	TRBV18	TRBJ2-3	.	TGTGCCAGCTCACCGAGTGGGGATAGCACAGATACGCAGTATTTT	CASSPSGDSTDTQYF
.	TRBV18	TRBJ2-5	.	TGTGCCAGCTCACCAGGACAGCAAGAGACCCAGTACTTC	CASSPGQQETQYF
.	TRBV5-1	TRBJ1-2	.	TGCGCCAGCAGCTTCTCTGAGGGCTATGGCTACACCTTC	CASSFSEGYGYTF
.	TRBV2	TRBJ1-6	.	TGTGCCAGCAGTGTGGACAGTAATTCACCCCTCCACTTT	CASSVDSNSPLHF
.	TRBV30	TRBJ2-5	.	TGTGCCTCCTCCCTGACAGGCGACCTAGAAGAGACCCAGTACTTC	CASSLTGDLEETQYF
TRBD2	TRBV2	TRBJ2-2	.	TGTGCCAGCAGCTTCAATAGCGGGGGTTTCACCGGGGAGCTGTTTTTT	CASSFNSGGFTGELFF
.	TRBV6-5	TRBJ1-2	.	TGTGCCAGCAGTTACGGGCCATATGGCTACACCTTC	CASSYGPYGYTF
.	TRBV18	TRBJ1-1	.	TGTGCCAGCTCCCAAGGAGGGAACACTGAAGCTTTCTTT	CASSQGGNTEAFF
.	TRBV29-1	TRBJ1-1	.	TGCAGCGTGGTGACGGTGAACACTGAAGCTTTCTTT	CSVVTVNTEAFF
.	TRBV5-1	TRBJ1-1	.	TGCGCCAGCAGCCAGTTCCCGAGCGGCACTGAAGCTTTCTTT	CASSQFPSGTEAFF
TRBD2	TRBV7-2	TRBJ2-3	.	TGTGCCAGCAGCTTAGGCGGGGGAGGTACAGATACGCAGTATTTT	CASSLGGGGTDTQYF
.	TRBV11-3	TRBJ2-3	.	TGTGCCAGCAGCTTAGGGGTAACCCAAAGCACAGATACGCAGTATTTT	CASSLGVTQSTDTQYF
.	TRBV19	TRBJ1-4	.	TGTGCCAGTAGTAACGGACGCGGCCGGCCGGCAACTAATGAAAAACTGTTTTTT	CASSNGRGRPATNEKLFF
.	TRBV25-1	TRBJ2-2	.	TGTGCCAGCAGTGTACAGGGACTCATGAACACCGGGGAGCTGTTTTTT	CASSVQGLMNTGELFF
TRBD2	TRBV7-9	TRBJ2-3	.	TGTGCCAGCAGCTTGGTAGCGGGGGGGCCTGGTACGCAGTATTTT	CASSLVAGGPGTQYF
TRBD1	TRBV7-9	TRBJ2-5	once	TGTGCCAGCAGCTTAGGTTGGACAGGGGGCTCGGAGACCCAGTACTTC	CASSLGWTGGSETQYF
TRBD1	TRBV12-5	TRBJ2-2	.	TGTGCTAGTGGTTTGGTAAGGGGACAGGGGACCACCGGGGAGCTGTTTTTT	CASGLVRGQGTTGELFF
.	TRBV24-1	TRBJ2-2	.	TGTGCCACCAGAAATATAAACGCCGGGGAGCTGTTTTTT	CATRNINAGELFF
.	TRBV16	TRBJ1-6	few	TGTGCCAGCAACCTTGAGGGCCTCCTCGTTCCCCTCCACTTT	CASNLEGLLVPLHF
.	TRBV18	TRBJ1-2	.	TGTGCCAGCTCACCACAGGGGCGCAGTGGCTACACCTTC	CASSPQGRSGYTF
.	TRBV6-5	TRBJ2-1	.	TGTGCCAGCAGTTCCCATTTCCATGAGCAGTTCTTC	CASSSHFHEQFF
.	TRBV7-2	TRBJ1-2	.	TGTGCCAGCAGCTTATACAGGACAAACTATGGCTACACCTTC	CASSLYRTNYGYTF
.	TRBV15	TRBJ1-1	.	TGTGCCACCAGCAGAGATCAGGGTTTGAACACTGAAGCTTTCTTT	CATSRDQGLNTEAFF
.	TRBV7-2	TRBJ2-5	.	TGTGCCAGCAGTTCCGGACAATTAAACCAAGAGACCCAGTACTTC	CASSSGQLNQETQYF
TRBD2	TRBV7-9	TRBJ2-3	.	TGTGCCAGCAGCTTTAGCGGGGGAGACACAGATACGCAGTATTTT	CASSFSGGDTDTQYF
.	TRBV13	TRBJ1-2	.	TGTGCCAGCAGCCGATCGGGAGCCCGTCAAGGTGGCTACACCTTC	CASSRSGARQGGYTF
.	TRBV27	TRBJ1-2	.	TGTGCCACCTCGGGAGGGGCGCGTAGTGGCTACACCTTC	CATSGGARSGYTF
TRBD1	TRBV9	TRBJ1-2	.	TGTGCCAGCAGTCCGGGACAGGGCGACTATGGCTACACCTTC	CASSPGQGDYGYTF
.	TRBV21-1	TRBJ1-2	many	TGTGCCAGCAGCAAAGCCCCGGGCTGGGGCTACACCTTC	CASSKAPGWGYTF
TRBD1	TRBV14	TRBJ2-2	.	TGTGCCAGCAGCCAAGTTCGGCAGGGGGCCGGGGAGCTGTTTTTT	CASSQVRQGAGELFF
.	TRBV4-1	TRBJ1-2	.	TGCGCCAGCAGCCAAGATGGGACGGGTTATGGCTACACCTTC	CASSQDGTGYGYTF
.	TRBV7-8	TRBJ1-2	.	TGTGCCAGCAGCTTAGTCTACGGGGGTATGGATGGCTACACCTTC	CASSLVYGGMDGYTF
TRBD1	TRBV18	TRBJ1-6	.	TGTGCCAGCTCACCACCGGGACAGGGGAATTCACCCCTCCACTTT	CASSPPGQGNSPLHF
TRBD1	TRBV5-1	TRBJ2-1	few	TGCGCCAGCAGCTCTAGACAGGGGGCATACAATGAGCAGTTCTTC	CASSSRQGAYNEQFF
.	TRBV2	TRBJ1-1	few	TGTGCCAGCTACGAGGTTCCAGGGGACACTGAAGCTTTCTTT	CASYEVPGDTEAFF
TRBD1	TRBV9	TRBJ1-1	.	TGTGCCAGCAGCCCCGGACAGGGTCGAACTGAAGCTTTCTTT	CASSPGQGRTEAFF
TRBD2	TRBV5-1	TRBJ2-1	.	TGCGCCAGCAGCTCTAGCGGGGGGGCCGCCTACAATGAGCAGTTCTTC	CASSSSGGAAYNEQFF
.	TRBV6-5	TRBJ1-5	.	TGTGCCCCACGGCCAGGGGATCAGCCCCAGCATTTT	CAPRPGDQPQHF
.	TRBV7-2	TRBJ1-3	.	TGTGCCAGCAGCCCCGCAGTGTCGGACACCATATATTTT	CASSPAVSDTIYF
TRBD1	TRBV5-4	TRBJ1-2	.	TGTGCCAGCAGCTTGGGCAGGGGGGATAGCTATGGCTACACCTTC	CASSLGRGDSYGYTF
TRBD2	TRBV24-1	TRBJ2-5	once	TGTGCCACCAGTGTCCAGCGGGGAGGCCAGGGAGAGACCCAGTACTTC	CATSVQRGGQGETQYF
TRBD1	TRBV7-2	TRBJ2-1	few	TGTGCCAGCAGCTTACCTACCGGACAGGGCCGCTCCTACAATGAGCAGTTCTTC	CASSLPTGQGRSYNEQFF
.	TRBV7-8	TRBJ1-3	.	TGTGCCAGCAGCTTTAGTCAGAGAAGCTCTGGAAACACCATATATTTT	CASSFSQRSSGNTIYF
.	TRBV9	TRBJ1-4	.	TGTGCCAGCAGCGTAGAGGGGAAGGGGAAAAGTAATGAAAAACTGTTTTTT	CASSVEGKGKSNEKLFF
.	TRBV2	TRBJ2-1	few	TGTGCCAGCAGTGTGGAGGGGTCGGTTGAGCAGTTCTTC	CASSVEGSVEQFF
.	TRBV6-5	TRBJ2-2	.	TGTGCCTCTTGGGGCCAGAACACCGGGGAGCTGTTTTTT	CASWGQNTGELFF
TRBD1	TRBV6-6	TRBJ2-5	.	TGTGCCAGCAGTTTCCCCGGGACAGGGGGAGAGACCCAGTACTTC	CASSFPGTGGETQYF
.	TRBV5-1	TRBJ1-6	few	TGCGCCAGCAGCTTGGGCGGTGATGTGGGTTCACCCCTCCACTTT	CASSLGGDVGSPLHF